One T cell receptor beta chain is described in this entry. Trimming took 0 bases from V and 1 from J, leaving 14 bases between them. The CDR3 has 17 residues. Germline V CDR1 and CDR2: SGHTA, FQGTGA. This sample stems from a study of blood T cell repertoires in COVID-19. Study-level background: The origin of the acute and convalescent COVID-19 samples was the United States, Italy and Spain.

Method: immunoSEQ multiplex PCR; TCRdb's copy keeps in-frame clones and lacks some. There are a few hundred thousand clones in the sample; approximately 90% occur only once, and approximately 9% lies in the top ten. Adults between roughly 18 and 89 years of age took part from 20 to 25 US areas. Sample: PBMCs or T cells enriched from blood (not recorded which). The chain is built from TRBV7-3 and TRBJ2-3, with D perhaps matching TRBD1 (6 bases). The origin of this receptor is a man aged 35 to 55 who had recovered from COVID-19. The DNA for the CDR3 is TGTGCCAGCAGCTTAACGTATACGGGACACCGCACAGATACGCAGTATTTT. Its translation: CASSLTYTGHRTDTQYF.